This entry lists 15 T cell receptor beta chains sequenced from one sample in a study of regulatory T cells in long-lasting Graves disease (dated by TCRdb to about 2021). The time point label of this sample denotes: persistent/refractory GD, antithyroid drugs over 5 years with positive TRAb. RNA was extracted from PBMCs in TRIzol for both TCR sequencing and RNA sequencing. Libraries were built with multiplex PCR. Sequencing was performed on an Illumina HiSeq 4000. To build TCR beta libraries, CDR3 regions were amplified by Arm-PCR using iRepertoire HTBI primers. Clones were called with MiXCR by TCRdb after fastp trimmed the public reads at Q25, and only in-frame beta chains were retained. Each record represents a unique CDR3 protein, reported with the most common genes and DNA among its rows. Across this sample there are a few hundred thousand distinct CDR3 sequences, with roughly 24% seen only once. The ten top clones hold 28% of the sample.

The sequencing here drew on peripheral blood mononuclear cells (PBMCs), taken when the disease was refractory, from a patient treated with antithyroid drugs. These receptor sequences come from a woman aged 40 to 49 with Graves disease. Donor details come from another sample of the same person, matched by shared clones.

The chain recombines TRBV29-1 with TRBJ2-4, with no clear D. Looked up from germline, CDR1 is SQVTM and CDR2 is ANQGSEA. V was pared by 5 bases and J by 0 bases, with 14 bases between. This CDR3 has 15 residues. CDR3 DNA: TGCAGCGTTTTAGGATACCGGTTAGCCAAAAACATTCAGTACTTC. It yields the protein CSVLGYRLAKNIQYF.

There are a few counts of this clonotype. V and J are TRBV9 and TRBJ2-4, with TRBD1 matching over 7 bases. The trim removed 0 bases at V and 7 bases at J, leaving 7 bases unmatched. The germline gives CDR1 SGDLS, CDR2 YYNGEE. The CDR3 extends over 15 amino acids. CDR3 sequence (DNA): TGTGCCAGCAGCGTAGCCCCGGGACAGTCTAACATTCAGTACTTC. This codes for CASSVAPGQSNIQYF.

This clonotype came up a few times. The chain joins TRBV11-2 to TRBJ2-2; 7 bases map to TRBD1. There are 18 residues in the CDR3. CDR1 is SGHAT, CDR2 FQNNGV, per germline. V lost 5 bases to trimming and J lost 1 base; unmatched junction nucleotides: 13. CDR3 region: CASSTKKGQGVNTGELFF. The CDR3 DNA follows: TGTGCCAGCAGCACAAAAAAGGGGCAGGGGGTGAACACCGGGGAGCTGTTTTTT.

This CDR3 reads CASSSSGLAETRNEQFF. For the CDR3, the DNA is TGTGCCAGCAGTTCGTCCGGACTAGCGGAAACTAGGAATGAGCAGTTCTTC. The rearrangement links TRBV28 to TRBJ2-1; 10 nucleotides align to TRBD2. The CDR3 is made up of 17 amino acids. The germline V gene has CDR1 MDHEN and CDR2 SYDVKM. V was clipped by 4 bases and J by 7 bases; unmatched bases: 13.

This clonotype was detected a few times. Written as DNA, the CDR3 is TGCAGCGTCCGAGGACAGGACTATGGCTACACCTTC. Translating it yields CSVRGQDYGYTF. The V gene is TRBV29-1, the J gene TRBJ1-2, with 7 nucleotides matching TRBD1. Looked up from germline, CDR1 is SQVTM and CDR2 is ANQGSEA. The CDR3 spans 12 residues. Trimming took 6 bases from V and 3 from J; bases not matched to a gene: 4.

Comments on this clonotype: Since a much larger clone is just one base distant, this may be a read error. In DNA, the CDR3 is TGTACCAGCAGTTACTCGCGTTGGACAGGGAAGGGCTACACCTTC. This sequence encodes CTSSYSRWTGKGYTF. V usage is TRBV6-2 or TRBV6-3 and J usage is TRBJ1-2; 8 bases line up with TRBD1. The CDR3 loop spans 15 amino acids. The germline V gene encodes CDR1 MNHEY and CDR2 SVGEGT.

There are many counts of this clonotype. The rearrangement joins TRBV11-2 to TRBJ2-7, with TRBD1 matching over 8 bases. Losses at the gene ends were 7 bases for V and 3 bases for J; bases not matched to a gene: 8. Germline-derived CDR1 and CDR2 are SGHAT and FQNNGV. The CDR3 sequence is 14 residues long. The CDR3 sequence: CASTVQGAHYEQYF. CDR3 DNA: TGTGCCAGCACAGTGCAGGGGGCACACTACGAGCAGTACTTC.

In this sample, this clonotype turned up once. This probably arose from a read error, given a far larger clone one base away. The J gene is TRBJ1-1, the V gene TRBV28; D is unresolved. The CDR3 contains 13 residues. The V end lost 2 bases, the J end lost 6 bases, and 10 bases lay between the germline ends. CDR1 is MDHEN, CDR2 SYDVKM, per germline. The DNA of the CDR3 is TGTGCCAGCAGTTTAGCTGGGTGGGCTGAAGCTTTCTTT. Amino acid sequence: CASSLAGWAEAFF.

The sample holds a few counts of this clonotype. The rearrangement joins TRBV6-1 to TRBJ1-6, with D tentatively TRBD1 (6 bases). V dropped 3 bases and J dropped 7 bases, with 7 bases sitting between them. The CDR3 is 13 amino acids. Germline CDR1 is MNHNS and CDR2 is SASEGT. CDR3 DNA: TGTGCCAGCAGTGACACAGGGAATTCACCCCTCCACTTT. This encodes CASSDTGNSPLHF.

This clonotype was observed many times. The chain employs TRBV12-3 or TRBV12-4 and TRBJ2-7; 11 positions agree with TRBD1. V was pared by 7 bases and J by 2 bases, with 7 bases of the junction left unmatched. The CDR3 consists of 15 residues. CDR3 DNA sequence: TGTGCCAGCACTAATAGGGACAGGGGGACCTACGAGCAGTACTTC. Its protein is CASTNRDRGTYEQYF.

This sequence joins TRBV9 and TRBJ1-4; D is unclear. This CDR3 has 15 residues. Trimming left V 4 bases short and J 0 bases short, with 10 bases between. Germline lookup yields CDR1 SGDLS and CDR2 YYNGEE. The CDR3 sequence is CASSISGATNEKLFF. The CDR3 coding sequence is TGTGCCAGCAGCATTAGTGGTGCAACTAATGAAAAACTGTTTTTT.

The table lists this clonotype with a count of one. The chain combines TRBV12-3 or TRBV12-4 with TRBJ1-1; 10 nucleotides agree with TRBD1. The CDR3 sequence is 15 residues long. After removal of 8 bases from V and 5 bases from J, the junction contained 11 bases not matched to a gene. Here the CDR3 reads CASLGGDRGYTEAFF. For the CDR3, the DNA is TGTGCCAGCCTTGGAGGGGACAGGGGTTATACTGAAGCTTTCTTT.

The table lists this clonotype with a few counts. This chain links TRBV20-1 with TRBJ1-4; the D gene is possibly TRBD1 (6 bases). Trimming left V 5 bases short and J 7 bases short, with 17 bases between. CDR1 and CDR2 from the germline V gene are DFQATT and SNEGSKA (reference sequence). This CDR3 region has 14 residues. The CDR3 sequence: CSAGGERGGEKLFF. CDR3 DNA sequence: TGCAGTGCTGGGGGGGAGAGAGGGGGTGAAAAACTGTTTTTT.

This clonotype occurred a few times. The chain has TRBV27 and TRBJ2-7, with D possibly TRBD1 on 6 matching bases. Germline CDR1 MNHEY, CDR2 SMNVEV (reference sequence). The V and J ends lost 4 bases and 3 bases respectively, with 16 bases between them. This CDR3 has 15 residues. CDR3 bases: TGTGCCAGCAGTTCCTCAGGGGTCGGGGTCTACGAGCAGTACTTC. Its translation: CASSSSGVGVYEQYF.

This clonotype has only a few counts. CDR3 residues: CATSRHRADTQYF. In DNA, the CDR3 is TGTGCCACCAGCAGACATAGGGCAGATACGCAGTATTTT. This chain connects TRBV15 to TRBJ2-3; D is undetermined. Germline CDR1 is LNHNV and CDR2 is YYDKDF (reference sequence). V dropped 2 bases and J dropped 4 bases, with 7 bases sitting between them. The CDR3 contains 13 residues.